This is a list of T cell receptor beta chains from one sample in a study of blood T cell repertoires in COVID-19. The repertoire was sequenced with immunoSEQ multiplex PCR; TCRdb's copy has only in-frame clones and lacks some. The sample includes roughly 220,000 clones, just over 85% of them seen just once. The source material was PBMCs or T cells enriched from blood (not recorded which). The receptor source for this set is a middle-aged woman with acute COVID-19. CDR3s include the opening cysteine and the closing phenylalanine or tryptophan. Each record gives: V gene, CDR3 protein.

>TRBV6-5
CASSYADRDTEAFF
>TRBV15
CATSTSSAGGWYNEQFF
>TRBV18
CASSPKTSGNGEQFF
>TRBV18
CASSPTGNYGYTF
>TRBV9
CASSVTGQRDEKLFF
>TRBV7-7
CASSPGITGELFF
>TRBV2
CASSKGLAVYEQYF
>TRBV28
CASSLYQRGTQYF
>TRBV7-2
CASSLVGLVGSEQFF
>TRBV7-9
CASSFRGRTQETQYF
>TRBV19
CASSWGLAGVDEQYF
>TRBV18
CASSPEGLAGYAEQYF
>TRBV4-2
CASSQEPSTSSYNEQFF
>TRBV30
CAWYPGGSGQMSSYNEQFF
>TRBV27
CASSFLPGAGTGRETQYF
>TRBV27
CASSVTGFPSYEQYF
>TRBV6-5
CASSRTGGNPNEQFF
>TRBV7-8
CASSLEASEQYF
>TRBV24-1
CATSDLRQGGTSGTTGELFF
>TRBV10-3
CAISPGQGNYGYTF
>TRBV4-3
CASSQGGGSYNEQFF
>TRBV19
CASTPAPLGTGSINGGGYTF
>TRBV11-2
CASSSLGLAGAYEQYF
>TRBV7-9
CASSLAGGPGEQYF
>TRBV18
CASSPVRSGQPQHF
>TRBV6-5
CASRTGNSYEQYF
>TRBV18
CASSPWTGADEQYF
>TRBV11-2
CASSPRGSSGNTIYF
>TRBV11-2
CASSLGRAGEQYF
>TRBV28
CASSRAGGYTDTQYF
>TRBV28
CASSSTNSPLHF
>TRBV19
CASSTTTRLEETQYF
>TRBV7-8
CASSFGTSGPSYEQYF
>TRBV7-3
CASSLAGAGGPGGTDTQYF
>TRBV27
CATQPTRSSYNEQFF
>TRBV7-6
CASSLATPGLGSEAFF
>TRBV19
CASSILSSHSTDTQYF
>TRBV19
CASSIGREVTQYF